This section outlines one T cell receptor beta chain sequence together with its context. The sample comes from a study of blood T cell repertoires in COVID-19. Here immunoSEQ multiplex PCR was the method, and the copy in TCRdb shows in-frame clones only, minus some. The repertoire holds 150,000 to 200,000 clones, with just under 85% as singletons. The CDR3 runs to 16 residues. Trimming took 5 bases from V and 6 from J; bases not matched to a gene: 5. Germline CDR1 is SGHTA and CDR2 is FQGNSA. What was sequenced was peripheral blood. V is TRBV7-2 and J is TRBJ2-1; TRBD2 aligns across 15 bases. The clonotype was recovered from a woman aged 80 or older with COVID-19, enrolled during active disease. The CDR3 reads CASSPPGLAGGNEQFF. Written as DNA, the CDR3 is TGTGCCAGCAGCCCGCCGGGACTAGCGGGAGGCAATGAGCAGTTCTTC.